This T cell receptor (beta chain) was sequenced in a study of blood T cell repertoires in COVID-19. Background on the study: Researchers got acute and convalescent COVID-19 samples from the United States, Italy and Spain.

Germline trimming cut 3 bases from V and 0 bases from J; bases unmatched to any gene: 10. This CDR3 comprises 19 residues. The germline CDR1 and CDR2 sequences are MDHEN and SYDVKM. Sequenced by immunoSEQ multiplex PCR; TCRdb stores in-frame clones only, minus some. The sample includes fewer than 150,000 clones, over 80% seen only once; the top ten take 18%. Grouping used clinical history reported by participants in a survey and questionnaire. The chain employs TRBV28 and TRBJ2-2, with 10 positions matching TRBD2. Sequencing used PBMCs or T cells enriched from blood (not recorded which). The source of this sequence is a man aged 25-45 years who had recovered from COVID-19. CDR3 residues: CASSFERLAGVPNTGELFF. Here the CDR3 DNA reads TGTGCCAGCAGTTTTGAACGGCTAGCGGGAGTCCCGAACACCGGGGAGCTGTTTTTT.